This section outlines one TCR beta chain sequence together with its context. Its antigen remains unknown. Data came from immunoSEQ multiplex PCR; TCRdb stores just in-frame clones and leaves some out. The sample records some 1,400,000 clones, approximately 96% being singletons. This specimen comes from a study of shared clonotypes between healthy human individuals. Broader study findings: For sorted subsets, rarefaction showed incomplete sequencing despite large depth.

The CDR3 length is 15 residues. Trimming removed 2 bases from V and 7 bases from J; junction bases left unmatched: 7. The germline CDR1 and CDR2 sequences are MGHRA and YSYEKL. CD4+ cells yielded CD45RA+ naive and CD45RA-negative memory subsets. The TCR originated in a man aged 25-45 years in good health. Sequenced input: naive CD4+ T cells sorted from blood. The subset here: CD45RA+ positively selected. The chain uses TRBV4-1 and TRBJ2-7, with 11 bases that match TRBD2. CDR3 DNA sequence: TGCGCCAGCAGCCAAATACTAGCGGGAGTACGGGAGCAGTACTTC. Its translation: CASSQILAGVREQYF.